A selection of T cell receptor beta chains follows, all from one sample in a study of shared clonotypes between healthy human individuals. Clones were read by immunoSEQ multiplex PCR, and TCRdb kept only the in-frame ones, dropping some. The data show roughly 490,000 clones, 60% to 85% seen once. Sequencing input: PBMCs. Source of these receptors: a woman aged 40 to 55 in good health. Some clones in this sample may be carry-over from other donors' samples. CDR3s include the opening cysteine and the closing phenylalanine or tryptophan. The D gene is left open where the match is weak. Clone size is shown for a subset of rows, as once, few, many or a class of expanded clone.

CDR3nt,CDR3aa,abundance,d_gene,v_gene,j_gene
TGTGCCAGCAGTGACTGGACTAGCGGTTACAATGAGCAGTTCTTC,CASSDWTSGYNEQFF,-,TRBD2,TRBV6-5,TRBJ2-1
TGCGCCAGCAGCGAGGGGGCAATCTACTCTGGAAACACCATATATTTT,CASSEGAIYSGNTIYF,-,TRBD1,TRBV5-1,TRBJ1-3
TGTGCCAGTAGTATTCATGGCGGGAGGCCCTACGAGCAGTACTTC,CASSIHGGRPYEQYF,-,TRBD2,TRBV19,TRBJ2-7
TGTGCCAGCAGCACTAGAGGAGCGAACACCGGGGAGCTGTTTTTT,CASSTRGANTGELFF,few,-,TRBV11-3,TRBJ2-2
TGTGCCACCAGCAGAGACGGACAGGGAAGTCACTATGGCTACACCTTC,CATSRDGQGSHYGYTF,-,TRBD1,TRBV15,TRBJ1-2
TGTGCCAGCAGAAAGCGGGGAGGGGGCAGGGAGACCCAGTACTTC,CASRKRGGGRETQYF,-,-,TRBV28,TRBJ2-5
TGTGCCAGTAGTATAGGGGGGACTTCCCGGGAGACCCAGTACTTC,CASSIGGTSRETQYF,-,-,TRBV19,TRBJ2-5
TGTGCCACCGCGAGGGGAGTCTTCACCGGGGAGCTGTTTTTT,CATARGVFTGELFF,-,-,TRBV5-6,TRBJ2-2
TGTGCTAGCAGCTCGGGACTAGGGAGGGGCGAGACCCAGTACTTC,CASSSGLGRGETQYF,-,TRBD2,TRBV7-7,TRBJ2-5
TGTGCCAGCAGGGCAGGGGGTCGCTATGGCTACACCTTC,CASRAGGRYGYTF,many,TRBD1,TRBV25-1,TRBJ1-2
TGTGCCAGCAGCTTAGGCGGGAGGGCGGATACGCAGTATTTT,CASSLGGRADTQYF,few,TRBD2,TRBV11-3,TRBJ2-3
TGTGCCAGCAGCTTAGTCTCGTACCAAGAGACCCAGTACTTC,CASSLVSYQETQYF,-,-,TRBV13,TRBJ2-5
TGTGCCAGCAGCCCCAGCGCGGGCACTACAGATACGCAGTATTTT,CASSPSAGTTDTQYF,-,-,TRBV5-6,TRBJ2-3
TGTGCCAGCTGGGGGGCGGGCAGGGTCAGGTACGAGCAGTACTTC,CASWGAGRVRYEQYF,once,-,TRBV2,TRBJ2-7
TGTGCCAGCAGTTCCATCTACGAGCAGTACTTC,CASSSIYEQYF,once,-,TRBV27,TRBJ2-7
TGTGCCAGCAGCTTAAGGGGAGGGAGGCTCTCTGGGGCCAACGTCCTGACTTTC,CASSLRGGRLSGANVLTF,many,TRBD2,TRBV11-2,TRBJ2-6
TGTGCCAGCAGCTTAGAGTACCGGGGCGGCTACACCTTC,CASSLEYRGGYTF,-,-,TRBV7-2,TRBJ1-2
TGTGCCAGCTCACCGCGGGAGATAAGCGGGCCGAACACCGGGGAGCTGTTTTTT,CASSPREISGPNTGELFF,-,TRBD2,TRBV18,TRBJ2-2
TGTGCCAGCAGTAGGCGGGTAGGAATTTACAATGAGCAGTTCTTC,CASSRRVGIYNEQFF,-,-,TRBV25-1,TRBJ2-1
TGTGCCAGCAGCACCCGGGACAGCTCCTACAATGAGCAGTTCTTC,CASSTRDSSYNEQFF,-,TRBD1,TRBV9,TRBJ2-1
TGTGCCAGCAGCCCCGAGGGGTTAGCGGTATCCGGGGAGCTGTTTTTT,CASSPEGLAVSGELFF,-,-,TRBV2,TRBJ2-2
TGTGCCAGCAGTTGGGCAGGGACCTACGAGCAGTACTTC,CASSWAGTYEQYF,-,-,TRBV6-1,TRBJ2-7
TGTGCCAGCAGCCGACAGCAATACGAGCAGTACTTC,CASSRQQYEQYF,-,-,TRBV6-1,TRBJ2-7
TGTGCCAGCAGCTTAGATGGTCCTTACAATGAGCAGTTCTTC,CASSLDGPYNEQFF,-,-,TRBV11-3,TRBJ2-1
TGTGCCAGCAGACCAATAGCGGGAGGGCCCTACAATGAGCAGTTCTTC,CASRPIAGGPYNEQFF,-,TRBD2,TRBV28,TRBJ2-1
TGTGCCAGCAGCCAGGAGACAGCGACCTCCTACGAGCAGTACTTC,CASSQETATSYEQYF,few,-,TRBV4-2,TRBJ2-7
TGCAGCGTTGGCCGGACAGGGGGCACTGAAGCTTTCTTT,CSVGRTGGTEAFF,many,TRBD1,TRBV29-1,TRBJ1-1
TGTGCCAGCAGATCCAGGGGGGCCCGAACCTACAATGAGCAGTTCTTC,CASRSRGARTYNEQFF,once,-,TRBV2,TRBJ2-1
TGTGCCAGCAGCTCCGGAAGGGCTAATGAAAAACTGTTTTTT,CASSSGRANEKLFF,-,-,TRBV27,TRBJ1-4
TGTGCCAGCAGACGGCAGACGGGACAGGGGGTGGATACGCAGTATTTT,CASRRQTGQGVDTQYF,-,TRBD1,TRBV7-2,TRBJ2-3
TGCGCCAGCAGTGAGTCGTTAAGGGACAGGGCCCGAACACGAACAGATACGCAGTATTTT,CASSESLRDRARTRTDTQYF,-,TRBD1,TRBV10-2,TRBJ2-3
TGTGCCAGCTCACCACTATCCTTGCAGGATGAGCAGTTCTTC,CASSPLSLQDEQFF,once,-,TRBV18,TRBJ2-1
TGTGCCAGCTCGCTGACCCATGGACTAGCGAGTTTCTACGAGCAGTACTTC,CASSLTHGLASFYEQYF,few,TRBD2,TRBV18,TRBJ2-7
TGTGCCAGCAGCCAGACGACCGGGGGACTAGCTCAAATCACGTATTTT,CASSQTTGGLAQITYF,-,TRBD2,TRBV7-3,TRBJ2-3
TGTGCCAGCAGTGGGGCTAGCGGCAGACCGGAGGAGCAGTTCTTC,CASSGASGRPEEQFF,-,TRBD2,TRBV6-4,TRBJ2-1
TGTGCCAGCTCACCCCGGGCGAACACTGAAGCTTTCTTT,CASSPRANTEAFF,few,-,TRBV18,TRBJ1-1
TGTGCCAGCACCCAAATGGCGGGAGGTGGCACCGGGGAGCTGTTTTTT,CASTQMAGGGTGELFF,-,TRBD2,TRBV7-3,TRBJ2-2